These 11 T cell receptor beta chains were sequenced from one sample in a study of PD-1 blockade in classical Hodgkin lymphoma. TCRdb's copy holds only in-frame clones and misses some; the assay was immunoSEQ multiplex PCR. The sample consists of 95,000 to 100,000 clones, 85% to 90% of them appearing once. Each of the patients experienced relapse following autologous stem cell transplantation, and their brentuximab vedotin exposure differed. Source: peripheral blood mononuclear cells (PBMCs), taken before the second cycle of nivolumab. The receptors come from a human donor with classical Hodgkin lymphoma.

The J gene is TRBJ1-2, the V gene TRBV10-2; D is perhaps TRBD1 (5 bases). Germline CDR1 and CDR2: WSHSY and SAAADI. This CDR3 region has 11 residues. The ends were cut back, 3 bases at V and 8 bases at J, with 7 bases in the middle. CDR3 bases: TGCGCCAGCAGTGAAGGGGACGGCTACACCTTC. Translating gives CASSEGDGYTF.

This clone was seen only once. This chain joins TRBV2 and TRBJ2-1; tentatively, D is TRBD2 (5 bases). Germline loops: CDR1 SNHLY, CDR2 FYNNEI. V was clipped by 6 bases and J by 5 bases, with 17 bases between them. The CDR3 has 15 amino acids. The CDR3 DNA reads TGTGCCAGCAGGCGCCGACCGGGGTGGGACAATGAGCAGTTCTTC. It specifies CASRRRPGWDNEQFF. Variable domain in full (rest from reference TRBV2 and TRBJ2-1): EPEVTQTPSHQVTQMGQEVILRCVPISNHLYFYWYRQILGQKVEFLVSFYNNEISEKSEIFDDQFSVERPDGSNFTLKIRSTKLEDSAMYFCASRRRPGWDNEQFFGPGTRLTVL.

The chain combines TRBV7-8 with TRBJ1-1; D remains ambiguous. Germline CDR1 reads SGHVS; CDR2 reads FQNEAQ. Trimming removed 2 bases from V and 2 bases from J, with 9 bases in between. The CDR3 contains 14 residues. The CDR3 sequence is CASSLSDINTEAFF. The CDR3, as DNA: TGTGCCAGCAGCTTAAGTGATATAAACACTGAAGCTTTCTTT.

J is TRBJ2-3 and V is TRBV5-1; TRBD1 matches at 7 bases. CDR1 SGHRS and CDR2 YFSETQ come from the germline V gene. Losses at the gene ends were 0 bases for V and 1 base for J; bases not matched to a gene: 2. This CDR3 has 15 residues. CDR3 DNA: TGCGCCAGCAGCTTGGGCGGACAGGGCACAGATACGCAGTATTTT. Its protein is CASSLGGQGTDTQYF.

The chain employs TRBV4-1 and TRBJ2-1; TRBD1 aligns across 8 bases. The CDR3 totals 14 residues. CDR1 is MGHRA and CDR2 is YSYEKL in the germline V gene. J lost 15 bases, V lost 1 base, and 11 bases had no gene match. CDR3 DNA sequence: TGCGCCAGCAGCCAAGGGGAAAGGACAGGGCACATGTTCTTC. Encoded protein: CASSQGERTGHMFF.

The chain links TRBV6-5 to TRBJ1-2; D not certain. Germline V gene data show CDR1 as MNHEY and CDR2 as SVGAGI. This CDR3 has 11 residues. V lost 6 bases to trimming and J lost 5 bases, with 7 bases between them. CDR3 sequence (DNA): TGTGCCAGCAGACTCCTGTATGGCTACACCTTC. Translation: CASRLLYGYTF.

The rearrangement joins TRBV11-2 to TRBJ1-1; 8 nucleotides line up with TRBD1. The CDR3 length is 16 residues. Germline V gene lookup returns CDR1 SGHAT and CDR2 FQNNGV. V gave up 7 bases and J gave up 3 bases; unmatched junction bases: 13. The DNA of the CDR3 is TGTGCCAGCAAAACGCTTACAGGGGGGTTAGACACTGAAGCTTTCTTT. It codes for CASKTLTGGLDTEAFF.

V gene TRBV30 combines with J gene TRBJ1-6; D is uncertain. Trimming shortened V by 2 bases and J by 7 bases, and 6 bases separated the two germline ends. The CDR3 consists of 12 residues. Germline CDR1 is GTSNPN and CDR2 is SVGIG (reference sequence). CDR3 nucleotides: TGTGCCTGGAGTCCATTGAATTCACCCCTCCACTTT. Its translation: CAWSPLNSPLHF.

This rearrangement joins TRBV7-9 to TRBJ2-1; D is undetermined. V was pared by 8 bases and J by 8 bases, with 13 bases between. Germline CDR1 reads SEHNR; CDR2 reads FQNEAQ (reference sequence). The CDR3 is 12 residues long. The CDR3: CASLASVDEQFF. For the CDR3, the DNA is TGTGCCAGCTTGGCTTCGGTCGATGAGCAGTTCTTC.

The table lists this clone with a count of one. The rearrangement joins TRBV30 to TRBJ1-2; D is perhaps TRBD1 (6 bases). This CDR3 contains 13 residues. From germline, CDR1 is GTSNPN and CDR2 SVGIG (reference sequence). The V end lost 8 bases, the J end lost 4 bases, and 17 bases lay between the germline ends. The CDR3 DNA reads as TGTGCCGCCCCGGCCAGGGGTTCCTATGGCTACACCTTC. It encodes CAAPARGSYGYTF.

The gene calls are TRBV27 and TRBJ2-4, with a tentative D call TRBD1 (6 bases). The CDR3 extends over 12 amino acids. In germline, CDR1 is MNHEY, CDR2 SMNVEV (reference sequence). With 10 bases removed from V and 6 bases from J, the gap between germline ends came to 13 bases. This CDR3 is CATGTWGNIQYF. The CDR3 DNA reads TGTGCCACCGGGACATGGGGAAACATTCAGTACTTC.